This T cell receptor beta chain was observed in a study of OX40 agonist ivuxolimab in advanced cancers. The V gene lost 2 bases and the J gene lost 11 bases, with 16 bases spanning the gap. CDR3 length: 13 amino acids. Germline V gives CDR1 SGHRS, CDR2 YFSETQ. Sequencing was performed with immunoSEQ multiplex PCR; in TCRdb, only in-frame clones are kept and a portion is missing. This sample has about 64,000 clones, with roughly 85% found just once. This TCR derives from an adult with an advanced solid tumor such as melanoma, head and neck, liver or kidney cancer. The specimen comprised CD4+ or CD8+ T cells sorted from blood, sampled in a trial of the OX40 agonist ivuxolimab. The genes are TRBV5-1 and TRBJ1-1; D is ambiguous. This CDR3 reads CASSLTEGIDAFF. Here the CDR3 DNA reads TGCGCCAGCAGCTTAACCGAAGGGATCGACGCTTTCTTT.